This TCR beta chain comes out of a study of cytomegalovirus exposure and HLA in healthy donors. Study results and caveats: An analysis was carried out later, and it reportedly showed fewer N-insertions in an Asian-associated ancestry cluster than the approximately 610-donor mean.

Worth noting for this clone: Its target is not known.

Germline V gene sequence: CDR1 SGHRS, CDR2 YFSETQ. The CDR3 extends over 14 amino acids. V was pared by 7 bases and J by 1 base, with 5 bases of the junction left unmatched. With 60 Vbeta and 13 Jbeta primers, the PCR was carried out. Data came from immunoSEQ multiplex PCR; TCRdb stores just in-frame clones and leaves some out. The sample has 180,000 or so clones; roughly 10% are singletons. The sequence came from a woman in her 30s in good health and CMV-seropositive. The chain has TRBV5-1 and TRBJ2-7, with TRBD2 identical over 10 bases. The sequencing input was PBMCs. The CDR3 nucleotides are TGCGCCAGCGGGAGGACTAGCGGTTCCTACGAGCAGTACTTC. It encodes CASGRTSGSYEQYF.